This T cell receptor (beta chain) appears in the sequencing data of a study of identical twins. Unique molecular identifiers were present on the cDNA, and a universal primer site came from template switching. Each CDR3 protein gets one entry after TCRdb re-called the 5' RACE reads with MiXCR. The data contain 1.5 million to 2 million distinct CDR3 sequences, less than 35% of them seen just once; the ten biggest clones take up under 0.35%. Germline V gene data show CDR1 as MNHEY and CDR2 as SVGAGI. The ends were cut back, 2 bases at V and 1 base at J, with 8 bases in the middle. The CDR3 totals 14 residues.

This sequence joins TRBV6-5 and TRBJ1-1; D unclear. The sample consisted of cord blood. This receptor was identified in a newborn girl in good health. The CDR3 DNA follows: TGTGCCAGCAGTTACAAGTCGCCGAACACTGAAGCTTTCTTT. Translated, it gives CASSYKSPNTEAFF.